The rows below give T cell receptor beta chains drawn from one sample of a study of shared clonotypes between healthy human individuals. The table came from immunoSEQ multiplex PCR; TCRdb's copy has only in-frame clones and leaves some out. The sample holds about 1.1 million clones, roughly 80% seen once. Sequencing was done on a sample of memory CD4+ T cells from PBMCs. The receptors were gathered from a man between 18 and 29 years old in good health. Some clones in this sample may be carry-over from other donors' samples. Each CDR3 is given with its conserved first and last residue. D genes are given only for firm matches. Clone size is shown for a subset of rows, as once, few, many or a class of expanded clone.

>TRBV5-1|TRBD1|TRBJ1-1|NA
CASSNTGAEAFF
TGCGCCAGCAGCAACACAGGGGCTGAAGCTTTCTTT
>TRBV7-3|NA|TRBJ2-7|NA
CASSTGTFYEQYF
TGTGCCAGCTCAACCGGGACCTTCTACGAGCAGTACTTC
>TRBV5-1|NA|TRBJ2-5|NA
CASSWGPVQETQYF
TGCGCCAGCAGCTGGGGGCCAGTCCAAGAGACCCAGTACTTC
>TRBV30|NA|TRBJ1-1|few
CAWRESPNTEAFF
TGTGCCTGGAGGGAGTCTCCGAACACTGAAGCTTTCTTT
>TRBV27|TRBD1|TRBJ1-1|NA
CASGHRQGGRNTEAFF
TGTGCCAGCGGACACCGACAGGGCGGGAGGAACACTGAAGCTTTCTTT
>TRBV5-8|TRBD1|TRBJ2-2|NA
CASSLGQGALNTGELFF
TGTGCCAGCAGCTTAGGACAGGGGGCCCTAAACACCGGGGAGCTGTTTTTT
>TRBV27|NA|TRBJ2-2|NA
CASTLFATGGTSYTGELFF
TGTGCCAGCACCCTTTTTGCGACAGGGGGGACTAGTTACACCGGGGAGCTGTTTTTT
>TRBV7-2|NA|TRBJ2-3|few
CASSLEGFSTDTQYF
TGTGCCAGCAGCTTAGAGGGATTTTCCACAGATACGCAGTATTTT
>TRBV29-1|TRBD1|TRBJ1-4|few
CSVGDRGEKLFF
TGCAGCGTTGGTGACAGGGGCGAAAAACTGTTTTTT
>TRBV7-2|NA|TRBJ1-5|NA
CASSWQNSNQPQHF
TGTGCCAGCAGCTGGCAGAATAGCAATCAGCCCCAGCATTTT
>TRBV7-9|TRBD1|TRBJ1-3|NA
CASSHRLSGDRGGNTIYF
TGTGCCAGCAGCCACCGATTGTCGGGGGACAGGGGTGGAAACACCATATATTTT
>TRBV15|NA|TRBJ2-5|NA
CATSRGSGGEETQYF
TGTGCCACCAGCAGAGGTTCGGGGGGCGAAGAGACCCAGTACTTC
>TRBV5-5|NA|TRBJ1-1|NA
CASSSISQDTEAFF
TGTGCCAGCAGCTCAATAAGTCAGGACACTGAAGCTTTCTTT
>TRBV12-5|NA|TRBJ2-2|NA
CASGLSAEGYTGELFF
TGTGCTAGTGGTTTGTCGGCGGAGGGGTACACCGGGGAGCTGTTTTTT
>TRBV18|TRBD2|TRBJ2-2|NA
CASSGLAGETGELFF
TGTGCCAGCTCGGGGCTAGCGGGAGAGACCGGGGAGCTGTTTTTT
>TRBV7-3|NA|TRBJ2-1|few
CASSLTEYNEQFF
TGTGCCAGCAGCTTGACCGAGTACAATGAGCAGTTCTTC
>TRBV6-1|NA|TRBJ2-7|NA
CASSNSGAGEQYF
TGTGCCAGCAGTAACTCGGGGGCAGGGGAGCAGTACTTC